The rows below give T cell receptor beta chains drawn from one sample of a study of chemoradiotherapy in HPV16-positive cancers. The repertoire was sequenced with immunoSEQ multiplex PCR; TCRdb's copy has only in-frame clones and lacks some. The sample consists of over 3,500 clones, roughly 84% of them appearing once. The sample consisted of tumor tissue, taken from a patient who underwent chemoradiotherapy. The receptors originated from a human donor with HPV-associated anogenital cancer. Each CDR3 is given with its conserved first and last residue. D genes are given only for firm matches. The size of a clone is reported for some rows only, either as once, few or many, or as a class for expanded clones.

size | J | V | D | DNA | CDR3
once | TRBJ2-3 | TRBV29-1 | NA | TGCAGCGGAGTAGACCCAGATACGCAGTATTTT | CSGVDPDTQYF
NA | TRBJ2-2 | TRBV28 | NA | TGTGCCAGCAGTCGGAGGGGCGCTTCCACCGGGGAGCTGTTTTTT | CASSRRGASTGELFF
NA | TRBJ2-7 | TRBV7-9 | NA | TGTGCCAGCAGCTTAGCGGCTCCAGGGTGGATCGAGCAGTACTTC | CASSLAAPGWIEQYF
NA | TRBJ2-4 | TRBV28 | NA | TGTGCCAGCAGTTTGGCACAGCCTACTAACATTCAGTACTTC | CASSLAQPTNIQYF
once | TRBJ2-7 | TRBV27 | NA | TGTGCCAGTCTTCACCGTGGGGGAGTGCGGTTCGAAGAGCAGTACTTC | CASLHRGGVRFEEQYF
NA | TRBJ2-7 | TRBV28 | NA | TGTGCCAGCAGTTTAGGGCGGACCTACGAGCAGTACTTC | CASSLGRTYEQYF
large | TRBJ1-6 | TRBV4-2 | TRBD1 | TGTGCCAGCAGCCCGGGACAGGGGAGTTCACCCCTCCACTTT | CASSPGQGSSPLHF
NA | TRBJ2-2 | TRBV18 | NA | TGTGCCAGCTCACCACGAATCGCGGGGGCCCACGCGAACACCGGGGAGCTGTTTTTT | CASSPRIAGAHANTGELFF
NA | TRBJ2-3 | TRBV7-3 | TRBD2 | TGTGCCAGCAGCTTAAATCCAGGACTAGGCAGCACAGATACGCAGTATTTT | CASSLNPGLGSTDTQYF
NA | TRBJ2-7 | TRBV6-6 | TRBD2 | TGTGCCAGCAGACCCCAGACTAGCGGGCTTCCCTACGAGCAGTACTTC | CASRPQTSGLPYEQYF
few | TRBJ1-2 | TRBV5-4 | NA | TGTGCCAGCAGCTTGATGGCGACAGCCGGCTACACCTTC | CASSLMATAGYTF
NA | TRBJ2-1 | TRBV7-3 | TRBD1 | TGTGCCAGCAGCTCCCGTCCAGGGGGTTCTGCCTACAATGAGCAGTTCTTC | CASSSRPGGSAYNEQFF
NA | TRBJ2-7 | TRBV2 | TRBD2 | TGTGCCAGCAGAGAGGGGACTAGCTCCTACGAGCAGTACTTC | CASREGTSSYEQYF
NA | TRBJ2-7 | TRBV11-3 | TRBD2 | TGTGCCAGCAGCCGGAGTAGAGGACTAGCCTACGAGCAGTACTTC | CASSRSRGLAYEQYF
once | TRBJ1-2 | TRBV28 | NA | TGTGCCAGCAGTCTTGGACAGGGCTACACCTTC | CASSLGQGYTF
NA | TRBJ2-7 | TRBV19 | TRBD1 | TGTGCCAGTAGTATCCTTGGACAGGGAAGCGAGCAGTACTTC | CASSILGQGSEQYF
NA | TRBJ2-1 | TRBV6-1 | NA | TGTGCCAGCAGTGAAGGGGAGGGGGAGGCCTACAATGAGCAGTTCTTC | CASSEGEGEAYNEQFF